This T cell receptor beta chain was documented in a study of cytomegalovirus exposure and HLA in healthy donors. Whole-study findings and limits: Reports indicated that the classifier achieved high specificity and sensitivity in diagnosing cytomegalovirus status.

The data were produced by immunoSEQ multiplex PCR, yet TCRdb's version contains in-frame clones alone and is incomplete. The sample has about 330,000 clones; approximately 90% are singletons. It was the roughly 110-subject validation cohort, separate from the approximately 620-subject first cohort, to which the donors belonged. To note about this clone: Its antigen remains unknown.

V was clipped by 10 bases and J by 0 bases, with 13 bases between them. This CDR3 is 14 amino acids long. In germline, CDR1 is MNHEY, CDR2 SVGAGI. Sequenced input: PBMCs. The clonotype was recovered from a woman in her late teens or twenties in good health and CMV-seronegative. The rearrangement uses TRBV6-5 and TRBJ1-5, with D hard to call. CDR3 nucleotides: TGTGCCACTCGGGCAGGAGGTAGCAATCAGCCCCAGCATTTT. Translating gives CATRAGGSNQPQHF.